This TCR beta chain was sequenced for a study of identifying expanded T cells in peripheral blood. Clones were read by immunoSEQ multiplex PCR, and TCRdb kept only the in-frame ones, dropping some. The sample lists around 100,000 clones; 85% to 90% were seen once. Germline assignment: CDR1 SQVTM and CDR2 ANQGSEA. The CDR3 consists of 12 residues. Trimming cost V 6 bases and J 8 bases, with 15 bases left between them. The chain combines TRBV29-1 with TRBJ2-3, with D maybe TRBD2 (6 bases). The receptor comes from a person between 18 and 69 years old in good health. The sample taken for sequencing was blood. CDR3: CSVLGLSSTQYF. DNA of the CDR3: TGCAGCGTCCTGGGACTCTCATCTACGCAGTATTTT.